This T cell receptor (beta chain) was recovered during a study of human T cells and chemical hapten exposure. Time point noted: patch test 1, 2 weeks after DPC sensitization. Described treatment: therapeutic diphenylcyclopropenone sensitization with weekly scalp DPC. Germline V CDR1 and CDR2: SGHAT, FQNNGV. V shed 3 bases and J shed 2 bases, with 14 bases lying between them. This CDR3 is 15 amino acids long. This clonotype appeared a few times. Via MiXCR, TCRdb re-called the RACE reads, giving one row per CDR3 protein. The sample shows around 300,000 distinct CDR3 sequences, about 7% of them seen only once.

The specimen was whole blood, collected in connection with sensitization to the hapten diphenylcyclopropenone (DPC). The rearrangement links TRBV11-2 to TRBJ2-7; tentative D call: TRBD1 (5 bases). The sequence derives from a woman between 18 and 29 years old with alopecia areata. Some clones in this sample may be carry-over from other donors' samples. The CDR3 DNA reads TGTGCCAGCAGCTTGAACCGTGGGGCGGCCTACGAGCAGTACTTC. Its protein is CASSLNRGAAYEQYF.